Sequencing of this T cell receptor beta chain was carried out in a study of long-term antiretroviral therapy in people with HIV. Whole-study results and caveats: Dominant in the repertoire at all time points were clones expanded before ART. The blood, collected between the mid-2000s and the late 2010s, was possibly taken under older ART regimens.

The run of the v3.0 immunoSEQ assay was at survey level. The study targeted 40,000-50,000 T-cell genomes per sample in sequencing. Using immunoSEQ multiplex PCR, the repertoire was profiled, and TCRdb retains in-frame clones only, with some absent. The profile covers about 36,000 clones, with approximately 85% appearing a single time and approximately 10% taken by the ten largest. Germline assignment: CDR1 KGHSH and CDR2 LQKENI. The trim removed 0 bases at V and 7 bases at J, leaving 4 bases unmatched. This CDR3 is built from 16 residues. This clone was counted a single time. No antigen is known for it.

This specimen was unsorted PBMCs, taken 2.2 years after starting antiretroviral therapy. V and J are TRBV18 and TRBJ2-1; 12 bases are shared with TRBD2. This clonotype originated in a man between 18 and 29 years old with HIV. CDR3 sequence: CASSPPTSGRRNEQFF. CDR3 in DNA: TGTGCCAGCTCACCACCAACTAGCGGGAGGAGAAATGAGCAGTTCTTC. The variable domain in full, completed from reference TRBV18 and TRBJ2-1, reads NAGVMQNPRHLVRRRGQEARLRCSPMKGHSHVYWYRQLPEEGLKFMVYLQKENIIDESGMPKERFSAEFPKEGPSILRIQQVVRGDSAAYFCASSPPTSGRRNEQFFGPGTRLTVL.